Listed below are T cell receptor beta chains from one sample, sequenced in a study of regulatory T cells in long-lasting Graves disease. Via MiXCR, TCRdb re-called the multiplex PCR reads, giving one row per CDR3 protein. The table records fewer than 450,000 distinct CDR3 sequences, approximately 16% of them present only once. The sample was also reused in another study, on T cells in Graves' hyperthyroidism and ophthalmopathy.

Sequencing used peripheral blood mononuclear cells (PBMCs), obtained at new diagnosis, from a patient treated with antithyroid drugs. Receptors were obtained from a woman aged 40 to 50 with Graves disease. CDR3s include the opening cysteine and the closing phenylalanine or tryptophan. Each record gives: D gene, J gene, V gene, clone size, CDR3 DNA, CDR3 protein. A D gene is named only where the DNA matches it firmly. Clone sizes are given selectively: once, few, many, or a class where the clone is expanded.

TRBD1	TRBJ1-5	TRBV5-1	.	TGCGCCAGCAGCCCGGGACAGGGTTTTTCCCAGCCCCAGCATTTT	CASSPGQGFSQPQHF
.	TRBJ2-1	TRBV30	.	TGTGCCTGGATTCAACCGGGACAAAACAATGAGCAGTTCTTC	CAWIQPGQNNEQFF
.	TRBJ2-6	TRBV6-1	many	TGTGCCAGCAGGCGACGCAGCTCTGGGGCCAACGTCCTGACTTTC	CASRRRSSGANVLTF
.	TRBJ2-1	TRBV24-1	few	TGTGCCACCGAAACGGGAGTCAACAATGAGCAGTTCTTC	CATETGVNNEQFF
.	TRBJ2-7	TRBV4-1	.	TGCGCCAGCAGCCAAGCAGGGCTTGTTAGGTCCTACGAGCAGTACTTC	CASSQAGLVRSYEQYF
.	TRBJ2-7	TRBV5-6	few	TGTGCCAGCAGCGCGCAAAGTGACGGCCCCTACGAGCAGTACTTC	CASSAQSDGPYEQYF
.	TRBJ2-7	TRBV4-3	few	TGCGCCAGCAGCCAAGTCGAAGCCACAGGGACTTTAAACTTC	CASSQVEATGTLNF
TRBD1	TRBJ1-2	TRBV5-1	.	TGCGCCAGACGACGGGACAGGGGAATTTATGGCTACACCTTC	CARRRDRGIYGYTF
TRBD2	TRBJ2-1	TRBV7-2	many	TGTGCCAGCAGCTTGCGGGAGGGCTCCTACAATGAGCAGTTCTTC	CASSLREGSYNEQFF
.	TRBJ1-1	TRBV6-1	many	TGTGCCAGCAAATCTACTTCGGTTGGGTCTGTTGACACTGAAGCTTTCTTT	CASKSTSVGSVDTEAFF
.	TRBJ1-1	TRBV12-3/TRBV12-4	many	TGTGCCAGCAGTTTAGTACAGGGTGTCACTGAAGCTTTCTTT	CASSLVQGVTEAFF
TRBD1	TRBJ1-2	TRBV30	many	TGTGCCTGGAGTGTACCTAGGACAGGGATCTATGGCTACACCTTC	CAWSVPRTGIYGYTF
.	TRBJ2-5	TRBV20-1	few	TGCAGTGCTAGAGTTGACAGATGGGAGACCCAGTACTTC	CSARVDRWETQYF
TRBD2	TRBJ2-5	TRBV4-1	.	TGCGCCAGCAGCCAAGGATCCGGTAGCGGGGTCCAAGAGACCCAGTACTTC	CASSQGSGSGVQETQYF
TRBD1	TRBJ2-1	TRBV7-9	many	TGTGCCAGCAGCACCCCAGACAGGGGCGCCTACAATGAGCAGTTCTTC	CASSTPDRGAYNEQFF
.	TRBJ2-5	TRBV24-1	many	TGTGCCACCAGTGTTGGCCGTGGGGGACAAGAGACCCAGTACTTC	CATSVGRGGQETQYF
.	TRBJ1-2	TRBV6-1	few	TGTGCCAGCAGCGCAACCGGGACCTTTTCCGGCTACACCTTC	CASSATGTFSGYTF
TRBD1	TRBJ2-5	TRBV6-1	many	TGTGCCAGCATCAACAGGGGGACCCAGTACTTC	CASINRGTQYF
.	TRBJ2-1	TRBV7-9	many	TGTGCCAGCAGCTTCGAGGAGGGCTATCCTACCTACAATGAGCAGTTCTTC	CASSFEEGYPTYNEQFF
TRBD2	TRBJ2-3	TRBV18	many	TGTGCCAGCTCACCACGAGCGGGAGGGACAGATACGCAGTATTTT	CASSPRAGGTDTQYF
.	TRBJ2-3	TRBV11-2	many	TGTGCCAGCAGCTTAAGGTCTAGCGCCAGCACAGATACGCAGTATTTT	CASSLRSSASTDTQYF
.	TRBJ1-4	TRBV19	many	TGTGCCAGTAGCCCCCGGTCGAATGAAAAACTGTTTTTT	CASSPRSNEKLFF
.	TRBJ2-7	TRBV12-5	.	TGTGCTGGTGGTTCCGACACCAACCTCTCCTACGAGCAGTACTTC	CAGGSDTNLSYEQYF
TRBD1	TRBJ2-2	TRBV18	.	TGTGCCAGCTCACCGCGGACAGGGGAGTCCGGGGAGCTGTTTTTT	CASSPRTGESGELFF
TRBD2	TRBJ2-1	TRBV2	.	TGTGCCACCCCCCCACGGCCCGGGAGGGCCCCATGTGAGCAGTTCTTC	CATPPRPGRAPCEQFF
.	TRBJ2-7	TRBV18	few	TGTGCCAGCTCACCTATCCGGGGCTCCTACGAGCAGTACTTC	CASSPIRGSYEQYF
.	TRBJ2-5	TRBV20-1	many	TGCAGTGCTACAGGGAGGCTAGCGTCAGAGACCCAGTACTTC	CSATGRLASETQYF
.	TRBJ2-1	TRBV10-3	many	TGTGCCATCAGTGATAGCGATGAGCAGTTCTTC	CAISDSDEQFF
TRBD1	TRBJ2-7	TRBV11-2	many	TGTGCCAGCTCCCCGAGGGACAGGTCCTACGAGCAGTACTTC	CASSPRDRSYEQYF
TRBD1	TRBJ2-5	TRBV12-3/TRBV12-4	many	TGTGCCAGCAGTATGGACAGGGGTCGGGAGACCCAGTACTTC	CASSMDRGRETQYF
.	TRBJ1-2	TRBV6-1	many	TGTGCCAGCAGTGAACCTTACAGCGCTAACTATGGCTACACCTTC	CASSEPYSANYGYTF
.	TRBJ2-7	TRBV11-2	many	TGTGCCAGCAGCTTAGTGTACGGGACAACCTACTACGAGCAGTACTTC	CASSLVYGTTYYEQYF
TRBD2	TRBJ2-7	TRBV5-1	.	TGCGCCAGCAGCGTGAAGCGGGAGGGCTCCTACGAGCAGTACTTC	CASSVKREGSYEQYF
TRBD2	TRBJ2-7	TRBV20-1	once	TGCAGTACTCGGGTGCCGGTGGGCGGGAGCGACGAGCAGTACTTC	CSTRVPVGGSDEQYF
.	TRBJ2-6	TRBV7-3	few	TGTGCCAGTTCGGGGAACCCTGGGGCCAACGTCCTGACTTTC	CASSGNPGANVLTF
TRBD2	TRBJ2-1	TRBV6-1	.	TGTGCCAGCAGCGGGGCGACTAGCGGGAAATCCCACTCCTCCTACAATGAGCAGTTCTTC	CASSGATSGKSHSSYNEQFF
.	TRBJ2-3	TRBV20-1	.	TGCAGTGCTAGAGAGACTCCTCCCTTTTTCACAGATACGCAGTATTTT	CSARETPPFFTDTQYF
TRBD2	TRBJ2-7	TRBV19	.	TGTGCCAGTAGTCCCCGTTCTAGCGGGAGATACGAGCAGTACTTC	CASSPRSSGRYEQYF
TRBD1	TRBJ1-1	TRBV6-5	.	TGTGCCAGCAGTTCCCCGGGACAGGGCTTGGCTGAAGCTTTCTTT	CASSSPGQGLAEAFF
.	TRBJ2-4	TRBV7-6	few	TGTGCCAGCAGCTTAGCCAGCCAAAACATTCAGTACTTC	CASSLASQNIQYF
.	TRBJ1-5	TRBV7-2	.	TGTGCCAGCAGCTTATATGGAGGGCCCTCTGGGAATCAGCCCCAGCATTTT	CASSLYGGPSGNQPQHF
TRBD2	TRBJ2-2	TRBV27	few	TGTGCCAGCAGTTTTTGGGGACTAGCGGGAGGGAACACCGGGGAGCTGTTTTTT	CASSFWGLAGGNTGELFF
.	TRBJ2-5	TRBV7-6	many	TGTGCCAGCAGCTTGGGTAGGGCAGAAGAGACCCAGTACTTC	CASSLGRAEETQYF
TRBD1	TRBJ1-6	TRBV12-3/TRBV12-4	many	TGTGCCAGCAGTTTAAGAGACAGGGAGTTCTCACCCCTCCACTTT	CASSLRDREFSPLHF
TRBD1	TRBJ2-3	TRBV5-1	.	TGCGCCAGCAGCTTGGGTGGGGACAGCTCAGATACGCAGTATTTT	CASSLGGDSSDTQYF
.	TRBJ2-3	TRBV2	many	TGTGCCAGCAGAAAAGAGCCACGTCTAGCACCTAAAAGCACAGATACGCAGTATTTT	CASRKEPRLAPKSTDTQYF
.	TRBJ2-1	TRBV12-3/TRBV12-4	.	TGTGCCAGCAGTTTTCCAGGTCTAAATGAGCAGTTCTTC	CASSFPGLNEQFF
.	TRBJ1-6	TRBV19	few	TGTGCCACAAGGGGGACTCAATATAATTCACCCCTCCACTTT	CATRGTQYNSPLHF
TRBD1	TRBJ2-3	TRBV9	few	TGTGCCAGCAGCCCTCGGACAGGGGGCCTTACAGATACGCAGTATTTT	CASSPRTGGLTDTQYF
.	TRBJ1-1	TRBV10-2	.	TGCGCCAGCAGTGAAGGGGTCGCTGAAGCTTTCTTT	CASSEGVAEAFF
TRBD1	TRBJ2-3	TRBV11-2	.	TGTGCCAGCAGTCAGACCGGGACAGGGGGCACAGATACGCAGTATTTT	CASSQTGTGGTDTQYF
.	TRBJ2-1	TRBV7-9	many	TGTGCCAGCAGCCCTCGGTTTAAGGACAGAAACAATGAGCAGTTCTTC	CASSPRFKDRNNEQFF
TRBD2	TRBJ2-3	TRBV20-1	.	TGCAGTGCTATAGACCGACTAGCGCTCCTCACAGATACGCAGTATTTT	CSAIDRLALLTDTQYF
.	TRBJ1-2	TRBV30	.	TGTGCCTGGAGTTCAGGGGACTCCCTCCATGGCTACACCTTC	CAWSSGDSLHGYTF
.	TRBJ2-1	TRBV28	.	TGTGCCAGCAGCCAGAGGGGTTCCGGGACCAACTCCTACAATGAGCAGTTCTTC	CASSQRGSGTNSYNEQFF
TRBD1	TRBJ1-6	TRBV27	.	TGTGCCAGCAGTTTATCGCGGACAGGGAGAAAATTTTCACCCCTCCACTTT	CASSLSRTGRKFSPLHF
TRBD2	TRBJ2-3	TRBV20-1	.	TGCAGTGCAGGGCTAGCGGGAAGTGGCACAGATACGCAGTATTTT	CSAGLAGSGTDTQYF
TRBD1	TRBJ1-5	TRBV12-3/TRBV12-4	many	TGTGCCAGCAGTTTCAGGGGGTCGGGCAATCAGCCCCAGCATTTT	CASSFRGSGNQPQHF
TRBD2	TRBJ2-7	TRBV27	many	TGTGCCAGCAGTTTAGCGGGGGACTCCTACGAGCAGTACTTC	CASSLAGDSYEQYF